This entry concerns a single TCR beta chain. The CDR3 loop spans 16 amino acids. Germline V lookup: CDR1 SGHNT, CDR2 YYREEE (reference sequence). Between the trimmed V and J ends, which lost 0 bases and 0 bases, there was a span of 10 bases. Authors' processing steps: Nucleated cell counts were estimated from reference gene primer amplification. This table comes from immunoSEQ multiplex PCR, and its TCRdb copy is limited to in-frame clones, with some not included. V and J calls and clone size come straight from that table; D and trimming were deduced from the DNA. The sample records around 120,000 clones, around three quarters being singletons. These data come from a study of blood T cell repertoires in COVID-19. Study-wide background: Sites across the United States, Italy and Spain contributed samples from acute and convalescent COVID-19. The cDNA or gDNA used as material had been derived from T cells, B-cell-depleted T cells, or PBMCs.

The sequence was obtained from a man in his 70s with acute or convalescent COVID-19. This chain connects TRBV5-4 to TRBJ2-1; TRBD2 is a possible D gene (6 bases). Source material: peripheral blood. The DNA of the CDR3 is TGTGCCAGCAGCTTGGCCGGGAGTTACTCCTACAATGAGCAGTTCTTC. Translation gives CASSLAGSYSYNEQFF.